This TCR beta chain was captured by sequencing in a study of T cells in Graves' hyperthyroidism and ophthalmopathy. Study information: Any treatment followed the collection of peripheral blood at initial diagnosis.

Amplification of TCR beta CDR3 regions used RNA as the template. An initial round of RT-PCR targeting the TCR CDR3 relied on the HTBI primer set. TCRdb reprocessed the multiplex PCR reads via MiXCR and lists one record per CDR3 protein. The sample holds about half a million distinct CDR3 sequences; roughly 25% are singletons and the top ten take around 11%. Germline CDR1 is MRHNA and CDR2 is SNTAGT. The CDR3 extends over 13 amino acids. V gave up 3 bases and J gave up 6 bases; unmatched junction bases: 4. Disease lasting under 3 months, a NOSPECS grade of at least 4, and a Clinical Activity Score of at least 3 were features of the ophthalmopathy patients. The study excluded patients with uncontrolled infection, other autoimmune disease, pregnancy or lactation. This clonotype has just one count.

The chain employs TRBV6-4 and TRBJ1-1; 7 bases agree with TRBD1. This clonotype was obtained from a woman aged 25 to 39 with Graves' ophthalmopathy. Specimen: blood. The CDR3 region is CASSETGFAEAFF. The CDR3 DNA reads TGTGCCAGCAGTGAGACAGGGTTCGCTGAAGCTTTCTTT.